This entry describes one T cell receptor beta chain. This sample was taken from a study of Graves' ophthalmopathy and Graves' hyperthyroidism. TCR beta CDR3 regions were amplified from RNA transcripts. First-round RT-PCR employed HTBI primers, with a second-round multiplex PCR after it. One entry per CDR3 protein, called by TCRdb with MiXCR from the multiplex PCR reads. Among approximately 700,000 distinct CDR3 sequences listed, 35% to 50% were seen once. The CDR3 totals 18 residues. Germline V CDR1 and CDR2: SGHTA, FQGNSA. Trimming took 5 bases from V and 0 from J; bases not matched to a gene: 11. The material sequenced was peripheral blood. The chain carries TRBV7-2 and TRBJ2-7; TRBD2 aligns across 12 bases. The sequence was collected from an adult man with Graves' ophthalmopathy. The CDR3 is CASSPQPLTSGSSYEQYF. CDR3 bases: TGTGCCAGCAGCCCCCAACCGTTGACTAGCGGGAGCTCCTACGAGCAGTACTTC.